Listed below are T cell receptor beta chains from one sample, sequenced in a study of preoperative IRX-2 immunotherapy in early breast cancer. TCRdb's copy holds only in-frame clones and misses some; the assay was immunoSEQ multiplex PCR. Of roughly 420 clones detected, around 76% appear once; the ten largest clones hold roughly 20%. The specimen comprised tumor tissue, sampled after IRX-2 immunotherapy. These receptors originate from a human donor with breast cancer. Both conserved end residues are part of each CDR3. A D gene is named only where the DNA matches it firmly. Rows give clone size only sometimes, using once, few, many, or a class for an expanded clone.

V	size	D	J	DNA	CDR3
TRBV11-3	.	.	TRBJ2-1	TGTGCCAGCAGCGAGTCAGGGAATGTAAATGAGCAGTTCTTC	CASSESGNVNEQFF
TRBV6-8	.	.	TRBJ2-5	TGTGCCAGCAGCTTTGGGACGGAGGAAGAGACCCAGTACTTC	CASSFGTEEETQYF
TRBV6-8	hyperexpanded	TRBD1	TRBJ1-1	TGTGCCATCAGTTACAGGGGGATGAACACTGAAGCTTTCTTT	CAISYRGMNTEAFF
TRBV11-3	few	TRBD1	TRBJ1-3	TGTGCCAGCAGCTCCTGGCGGACAGGCCATTCTGGAAACACCATATATTTT	CASSSWRTGHSGNTIYF
TRBV11-3	.	.	TRBJ2-1	TGTGCCAGCAGCTTAACCCCACCGAGGGGTGAGCAGTTCTTC	CASSLTPPRGEQFF
TRBV10-2	.	.	TRBJ1-1	TGCGCCAGCAGTGAGTCGACGACAGCCACTGAAGCTTTCTTT	CASSESTTATEAFF
TRBV28	.	TRBD1	TRBJ1-2	TGTGCCAGCAGAACAGGGGGCGCTAACTATGGCTACACCTTC	CASRTGGANYGYTF
TRBV28	once	.	TRBJ2-3	TGTGCCAGCAGCCTTTGGACGAGTACGCAGTATTTT	CASSLWTSTQYF
TRBV28	.	TRBD1	TRBJ1-5	TGTGCCAGCAGTTCGCAGACAGGGGGCAATCAGCCCCAGCATTTT	CASSSQTGGNQPQHF
TRBV29-1	.	.	TRBJ2-4	TGCAGCGTGGGGGTGTTAGGTGGGTTAAACATTCAGTACTTC	CSVGVLGGLNIQYF
TRBV9	.	.	TRBJ1-2	TGTGCCAGCAGCGTAGAGAACAGGGACTATGGCTACACCTTC	CASSVENRDYGYTF
TRBV10-3	few	.	TRBJ2-1	TGTGCCATCAGTGAGTCCCCCTTTGGGACAAACTACAATGAGCAGTTCTTC	CAISESPFGTNYNEQFF
TRBV11-3	.	TRBD1	TRBJ1-4	TGTGCCAGCAGCTTCAGACAGGGCGCAACTAATGAAAAACTGTTTTTT	CASSFRQGATNEKLFF
TRBV11-3	.	.	TRBJ1-1	TGTGCCAGCAGCCAGCAAATTGGGGGGACGAACACTGAAGCTTTCTTT	CASSQQIGGTNTEAFF
TRBV10-2	.	.	TRBJ2-3	TGCGCCAGCAGTGAAGGGGTAGCTGGGACAGATACGCAGTATTTT	CASSEGVAGTDTQYF
TRBV6-8	.	.	TRBJ1-2	TGTGCCAGCAGCCGGGGCAGGGGATCTAACTATGGCTACACCTTC	CASSRGRGSNYGYTF
TRBV30	.	.	TRBJ2-5	TGTGCCTGGAGTGTATTAGGGGGGTACCAAGAGACCCAGTACTTC	CAWSVLGGYQETQYF
TRBV4-1	once	TRBD1	TRBJ2-3	TGCGCCAGCAGCCAGGGAGACGGGACAGGAACTAGCACAGATACGCAGTATTTT	CASSQGDGTGTSTDTQYF
TRBV5-1	.	TRBD1	TRBJ1-1	TGCGCCAGCAGCTTGTATTCTGAGACAGGGTTGCCTGAAGCTTTCTTT	CASSLYSETGLPEAFF